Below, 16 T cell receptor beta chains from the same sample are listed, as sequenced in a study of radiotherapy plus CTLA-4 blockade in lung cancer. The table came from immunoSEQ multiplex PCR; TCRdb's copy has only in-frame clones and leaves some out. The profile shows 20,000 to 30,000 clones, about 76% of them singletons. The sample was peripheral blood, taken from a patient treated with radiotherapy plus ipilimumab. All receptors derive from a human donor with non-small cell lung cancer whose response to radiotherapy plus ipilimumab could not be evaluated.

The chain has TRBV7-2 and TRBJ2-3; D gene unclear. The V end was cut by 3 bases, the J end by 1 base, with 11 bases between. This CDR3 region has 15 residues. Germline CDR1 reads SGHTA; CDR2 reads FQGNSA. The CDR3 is CASSLVGQGTDTQYF. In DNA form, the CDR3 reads TGTGCCAGCAGCTTGGTGGGCCAGGGCACAGATACGCAGTATTTT.

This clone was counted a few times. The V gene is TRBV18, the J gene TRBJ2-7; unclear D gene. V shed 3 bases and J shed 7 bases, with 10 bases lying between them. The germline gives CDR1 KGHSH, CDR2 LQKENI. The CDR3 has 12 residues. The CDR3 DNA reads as TGTGCCAGCTCACCGCGTCGCGATGAGCAGTACTTC. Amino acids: CASSPRRDEQYF.

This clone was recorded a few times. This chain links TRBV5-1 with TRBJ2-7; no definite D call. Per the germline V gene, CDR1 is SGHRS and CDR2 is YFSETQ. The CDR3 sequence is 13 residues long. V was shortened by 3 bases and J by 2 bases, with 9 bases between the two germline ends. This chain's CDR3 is CASSYTVTYEQYF. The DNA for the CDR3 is TGCGCCAGCAGCTACACAGTAACCTACGAGCAGTACTTC.

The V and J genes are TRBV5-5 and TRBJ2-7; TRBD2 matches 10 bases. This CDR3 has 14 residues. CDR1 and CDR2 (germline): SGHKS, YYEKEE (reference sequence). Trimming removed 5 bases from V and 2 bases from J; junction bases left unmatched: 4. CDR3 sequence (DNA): TGTGCCAGCAGACCTAGCGGGAGAACCTACGAGCAGTACTTC. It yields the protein CASRPSGRTYEQYF.

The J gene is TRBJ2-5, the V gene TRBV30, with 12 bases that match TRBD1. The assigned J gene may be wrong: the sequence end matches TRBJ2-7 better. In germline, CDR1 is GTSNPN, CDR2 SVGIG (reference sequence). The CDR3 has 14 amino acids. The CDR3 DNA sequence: TGTGCCTGGGCCGGGACAGGGGGCTACTACGAGCAGTACTTC. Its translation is CAWAGTGGYYEQYF.

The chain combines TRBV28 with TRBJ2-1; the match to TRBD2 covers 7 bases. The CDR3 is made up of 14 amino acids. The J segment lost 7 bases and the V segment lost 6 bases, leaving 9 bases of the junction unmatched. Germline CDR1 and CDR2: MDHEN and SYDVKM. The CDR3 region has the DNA TGTGCCAGCAGCTCCCGAGCGGGGAGGAATGAGCAGTTCTTC. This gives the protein CASSSRAGRNEQFF.

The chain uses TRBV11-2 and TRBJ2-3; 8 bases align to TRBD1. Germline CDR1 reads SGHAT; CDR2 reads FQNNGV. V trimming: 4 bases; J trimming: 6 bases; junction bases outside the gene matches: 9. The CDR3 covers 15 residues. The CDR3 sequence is CASSSSTGARDTQYF. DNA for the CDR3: TGTGCCAGCAGCTCTTCGACAGGGGCGCGGGATACGCAGTATTTT.

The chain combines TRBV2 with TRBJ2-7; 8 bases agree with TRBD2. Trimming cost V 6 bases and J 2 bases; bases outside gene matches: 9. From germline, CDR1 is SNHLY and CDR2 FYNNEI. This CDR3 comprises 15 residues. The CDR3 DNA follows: TGTGCCAGCAGGGCAAGGCTAGCGGGCACCTACGAGCAGTACTTC. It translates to CASRARLAGTYEQYF. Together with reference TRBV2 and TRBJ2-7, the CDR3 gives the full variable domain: EPEVTQTPSHQVTQMGQEVILRCVPISNHLYFYWYRQILGQKVEFLVSFYNNEISEKSEIFDDQFSVERPDGSNFTLKIRSTKLEDSAMYFCASRARLAGTYEQYFGPGTRLTVT.

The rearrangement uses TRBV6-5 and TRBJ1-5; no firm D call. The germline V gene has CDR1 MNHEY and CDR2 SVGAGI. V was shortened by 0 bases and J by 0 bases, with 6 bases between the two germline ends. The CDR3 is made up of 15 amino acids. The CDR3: CASSYSQDSNQPQHF. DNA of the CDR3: TGTGCCAGCAGTTACTCGCAGGATAGCAATCAGCCCCAGCATTTT.

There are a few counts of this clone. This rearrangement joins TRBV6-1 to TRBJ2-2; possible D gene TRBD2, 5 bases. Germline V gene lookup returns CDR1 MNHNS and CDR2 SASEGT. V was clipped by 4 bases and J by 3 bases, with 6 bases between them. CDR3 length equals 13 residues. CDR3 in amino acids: CASSVGDTGELFF. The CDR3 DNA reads TGTGCCAGCAGTGTCGGGGACACCGGGGAGCTGTTTTTT.

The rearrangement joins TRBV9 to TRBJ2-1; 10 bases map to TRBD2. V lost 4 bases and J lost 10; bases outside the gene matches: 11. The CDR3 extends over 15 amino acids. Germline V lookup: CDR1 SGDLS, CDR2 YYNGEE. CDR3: CASSTHPSGSNEQFF. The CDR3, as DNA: TGTGCCAGCAGCACTCATCCTAGCGGGAGTAACGAGCAGTTCTTC.

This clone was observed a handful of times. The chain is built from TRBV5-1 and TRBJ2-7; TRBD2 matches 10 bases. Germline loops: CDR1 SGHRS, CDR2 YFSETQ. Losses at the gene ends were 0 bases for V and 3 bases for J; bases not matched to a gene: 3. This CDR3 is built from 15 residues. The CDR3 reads CASSLAASGSYEQYF. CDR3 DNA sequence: TGCGCCAGCAGCTTGGCGGCTAGCGGGAGCTACGAGCAGTACTTC. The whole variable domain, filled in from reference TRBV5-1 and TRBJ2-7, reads KAGVTQTPRYLIKTRGQQVTLSCSPISGHRSVSWYQQTPGQGLQFLFEYFSETQRNKGNFPGRFSGRQFSNSRSEMNVSTLELGDSALYLCASSLAASGSYEQYFGPGTRLTVT.

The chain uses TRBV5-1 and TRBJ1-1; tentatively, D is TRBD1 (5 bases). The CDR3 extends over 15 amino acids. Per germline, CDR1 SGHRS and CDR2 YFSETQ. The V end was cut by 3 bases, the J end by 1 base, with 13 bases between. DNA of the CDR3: TGCGCCAGCAGCTGGACCTCGGGGGGGAACACTGAAGCTTTCTTT. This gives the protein CASSWTSGGNTEAFF.

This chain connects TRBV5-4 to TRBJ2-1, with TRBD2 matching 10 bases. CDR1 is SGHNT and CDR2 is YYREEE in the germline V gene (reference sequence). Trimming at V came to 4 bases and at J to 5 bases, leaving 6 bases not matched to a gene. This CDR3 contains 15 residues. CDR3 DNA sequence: TGTGCCAGCAGCGGCCGCACTAGCGGGGACAATGAGCAGTTCTTC. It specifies CASSGRTSGDNEQFF.

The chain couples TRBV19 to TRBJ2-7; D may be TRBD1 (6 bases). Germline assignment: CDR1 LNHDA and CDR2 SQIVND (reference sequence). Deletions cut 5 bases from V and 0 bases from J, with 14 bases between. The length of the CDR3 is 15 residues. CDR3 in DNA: TGTGCCAGTAGTTACGGACAGAGCAGCTCCTACGAGCAGTACTTC. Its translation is CASSYGQSSSYEQYF.

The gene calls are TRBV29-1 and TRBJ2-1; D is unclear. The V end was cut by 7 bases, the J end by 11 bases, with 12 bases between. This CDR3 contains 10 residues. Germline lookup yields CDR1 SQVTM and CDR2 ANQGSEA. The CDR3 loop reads CSARVDQQFF. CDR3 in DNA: TGCAGCGCCCGAGTTGATCAGCAGTTCTTC.